Shown below are 2 T cell receptor beta chains from a single sample sequenced in a study of CD8 T cells in ankylosing spondylitis. In TCRdb, the 5' RACE reads were re-called with MiXCR into one record per CDR3 protein. Of 36,000 or so distinct CDR3 sequences in the sample, around 6.2% were seen once. The specimen sequenced was blood, either unsorted or a sorted T cell fraction (not recorded which). All receptors derive from a male donor with ankylosing spondylitis or in good health (not recorded which).

In its sample, this clonotype was seen many times. This chain joins TRBV27 and TRBJ2-4, with 9 bases matching TRBD1. V trimming: 3 bases; J trimming: 15 bases; junction bases outside the gene matches: 6. There are 12 residues in the CDR3. Germline loops: CDR1 MNHEY, CDR2 SMNVEV (reference sequence). Written as DNA, the CDR3 is TGTGCCAGCAGTTTGGGGACAGGGCGAGTGTACTTC. This sequence encodes CASSLGTGRVYF.

This clonotype was found many times. V and J are TRBV20-1 and TRBJ2-3; D unresolved. The V end lost 3 bases, the J end lost 2 bases, and 6 bases lay between the germline ends. Germline assignment: CDR1 DFQATT and CDR2 SNEGSKA (reference sequence). The CDR3 consists of 12 residues. CDR3 amino acids: CSASWATDTQYF. CDR3 coding DNA: TGCAGTGCTAGTTGGGCCACAGATACGCAGTATTTT.